Listed below are T cell receptor beta chains from one sample, sequenced in a study of blood T cell repertoires in COVID-19. TCRdb's table, derived via immunoSEQ multiplex PCR, lists solely in-frame clones and lacks some. The table includes about half a million clones, 80% to 90% detected once. Sequenced material: peripheral blood. Receptors were obtained from a human donor in a cohort sampled during active COVID-19. Each CDR3 is given with its conserved first and last residue. D genes are given only for firm matches. Size values are once, few and many counts, or a class for expanded clones, and some rows have none.

NA	15	TRBV27	NA	TRBJ1-6	CASSFRGTPGSPLHF	TGTGCCAGCAGTTTCAGGGGAACCCCTGGGTCACCCCTCCACTTT
TRBD2	16	TRBV6-2/TRBV6-3	NA	TRBJ2-2	CASSPWLAVNTGELFF	TGTGCCAGCAGTCCCTGGCTAGCGGTGAACACCGGGGAGCTGTTTTTT
TRBD1	14	TRBV9	NA	TRBJ1-1	CASSPWDRGTEAFF	TGTGCCAGCAGCCCATGGGACAGGGGGACTGAAGCTTTCTTT
TRBD1	13	TRBV12-3/TRBV12-4	NA	TRBJ1-6	CASKGTDNSPLHF	TGTGCCAGCAAAGGGACAGATAATTCACCCCTCCACTTT
NA	13	TRBV3-1/TRBV3-2	once	TRBJ1-5	CASSGPGNQPQHF	TGTGCCAGCAGTGGCCCTGGCAATCAGCCCCAGCATTTT
TRBD2	16	TRBV9	few	TRBJ2-5	CASSVGTSGRHGTQYF	TGTGCCAGCAGCGTAGGAACTAGCGGGAGACATGGGACCCAGTACTTC
NA	15	TRBV6-5	NA	TRBJ1-3	CASSYRLETGNTIYF	TGTGCCAGCAGTTACCGGTTAGAGACTGGAAACACCATATATTTT
NA	13	TRBV9	NA	TRBJ2-1	CASSVGAVNEQFF	TGTGCCAGCAGCGTAGGGGCAGTTAATGAGCAGTTCTTC
NA	14	TRBV7-2	NA	TRBJ1-2	CASSLNAVMEGYTF	TGTGCCAGCAGCTTAAATGCTGTGATGGAGGGCTACACCTTC
NA	16	TRBV3-1/TRBV3-2	NA	TRBJ2-1	CASSQDLSGPRDEQFF	TGTGCCAGCAGCCAAGATCTCTCTGGTCCCCGCGATGAGCAGTTCTTC
NA	13	TRBV30	once	TRBJ2-5	CACRGESVETQYF	TGTGCCTGCAGGGGCGAGAGCGTAGAGACCCAGTACTTC
NA	13	TRBV18	NA	TRBJ1-2	CASSPPQNYGYTF	TGTGCCAGCTCACCCCCCCAGAACTATGGCTACACCTTC
TRBD2	16	TRBV7-6	NA	TRBJ2-2	CASSPGLAGGPGELFF	TGTGCCAGCAGCCCCGGACTAGCGGGAGGACCCGGGGAGCTGTTTTTT
TRBD1	15	TRBV6-5	NA	TRBJ2-3	CASSYSDRGTDTQYF	TGTGCCAGCAGTTACAGTGACAGGGGCACAGATACGCAGTATTTT
NA	11	TRBV28	few	TRBJ2-3	CATRRTDTQYF	TGTGCCACCCGGCGGACAGATACGCAGTATTTT
NA	15	TRBV28	NA	TRBJ2-1	CASGTMGASYNEQFF	TGTGCCAGCGGGACGATGGGGGCTTCATACAATGAGCAGTTCTTC
NA	15	TRBV23-1	NA	TRBJ2-4	CASSQTIKAKNIQYF	TGCGCCAGCAGTCAGACAATTAAAGCCAAAAACATTCAGTACTTC
TRBD1	12	TRBV30	NA	TRBJ1-6	CASGQRDSPLHF	TGTGCCTCGGGACAGAGGGATTCACCCCTCCACTTT
TRBD1	14	TRBV5-4	once	TRBJ2-7	CASSLQGLRDEQYF	TGTGCCAGCAGCTTACAGGGGCTTCGGGACGAGCAGTACTTC
NA	16	TRBV19	NA	TRBJ1-1	CATRTGQRRLNTEAFF	TGTGCCACCCGGACCGGACAGAGGAGACTGAACACTGAAGCTTTCTTT
TRBD2	17	TRBV7-2	NA	TRBJ2-6	CASSVGLAGSGANVLTF	TGTGCCAGCAGCGTGGGACTAGCGGGCTCTGGGGCCAACGTCCTGACTTTC
TRBD2	14	TRBV27	NA	TRBJ2-5	CASSRASGKETQYF	TGTGCCAGCAGTCGGGCTAGCGGGAAAGAGACCCAGTACTTC
TRBD1	16	TRBV10-1	NA	TRBJ1-2	CASPIETPGGNYGYTF	TGCGCCAGCCCGATCGAGACCCCAGGGGGCAACTATGGCTACACCTTC
TRBD2	15	TRBV9	NA	TRBJ2-7	CASSVGREYVYEQYF	TGTGCCAGCAGCGTAGGGCGGGAGTACGTCTACGAGCAGTACTTC
NA	13	TRBV18	once	TRBJ1-3	CASSPSSGNTIYF	TGTGCCAGCTCACCCTCCTCTGGAAACACCATATATTTT
NA	17	TRBV2	NA	TRBJ2-4	CASSPYRELLAKNIQYF	TGTGCCAGCAGCCCGTACAGGGAGCTGCTAGCCAAAAACATTCAGTACTTC
NA	17	TRBV19	NA	TRBJ2-2	CASSIDGWRSNTGELFF	TGTGCCAGTAGTATAGACGGGTGGAGATCGAACACCGGGGAGCTGTTTTTT
NA	13	TRBV30	once	TRBJ2-1	CAWSVGGYNEQFF	TGTGCCTGGAGTGTAGGGGGTTACAATGAGCAGTTCTTC
NA	12	TRBV27	NA	TRBJ2-2	CASSFRSGELFF	TGTGCCAGCAGTTTCCGGAGCGGGGAGCTGTTTTTT
TRBD1	15	TRBV9	NA	TRBJ1-3	CASSARRTGMNTIYF	TGTGCCAGCAGCGCTCGGCGGACAGGGATGAACACCATATATTTT
NA	15	TRBV9	NA	TRBJ1-2	CASSPTIEGLYGYTF	TGTGCCAGCAGCCCGACGATAGAGGGTCTCTATGGCTACACCTTC
TRBD2	20	TRBV3-1/TRBV3-2	NA	TRBJ2-1	CASSQDLGPSGLSSYNEQFF	TGTGCCAGCAGCCAAGATCTTGGTCCTAGCGGGCTAAGCTCCTACAATGAGCAGTTCTTC
TRBD1	15	TRBV28	NA	TRBJ2-3	CASGTRGLSTDTQYF	TGTGCCAGCGGAACTAGGGGGCTGAGCACAGATACGCAGTATTTT
NA	16	TRBV5-1	once	TRBJ1-3	CASSRTGQTSGNTIYF	TGCGCCAGCAGCCGAACCGGACAGACTTCTGGAAACACCATATATTTT
TRBD1	16	TRBV5-1	NA	TRBJ1-6	CASSRDLTGNNSPLHF	TGCGCCAGCAGCCGGGACCTGACAGGGAATAATTCACCCCTCCACTTT
NA	15	TRBV2	NA	TRBJ1-1	CASRTLAGGGTEAFF	TGTGCCAGCAGAACTCTGGCGGGCGGAGGGACTGAAGCTTTCTTT
NA	11	TRBV25-1	NA	TRBJ1-2	CAVEANYGYTF	TGTGCCGTCGAGGCTAACTATGGCTACACCTTC
NA	15	TRBV6-2/TRBV6-3	NA	TRBJ1-4	CASSYPDTGSEKLFF	TGTGCCAGCAGTTACCCCGACACCGGGAGTGAAAAACTGTTTTTT
NA	17	TRBV7-8	NA	TRBJ1-3	CASRLKGQGNSGNTIYF	TGTGCCAGCAGGTTGAAAGGGCAGGGTAACTCTGGAAACACCATATATTTT
NA	13	TRBV28	once	TRBJ1-2	CASSFGGNYGYTF	TGTGCCAGCAGTTTTGGGGGGAACTATGGCTACACCTTC
TRBD2	17	TRBV30	NA	TRBJ2-7	CAWSGGSGSESSYEQYF	TGTGCCTGGAGTGGAGGCAGCGGGAGCGAAAGCTCCTACGAGCAGTACTTC
TRBD1	11	TRBV30	NA	TRBJ1-1	CAGQGATEAFF	TGTGCCGGACAGGGGGCCACTGAAGCTTTCTTT
TRBD2	16	TRBV7-2	NA	TRBJ2-2	CASSLMAGGISGELFF	TGTGCCAGCAGCCTAATGGCGGGAGGAATATCCGGGGAGCTGTTTTTT
NA	13	TRBV9	few	TRBJ2-7	CASSPHGGKEQYF	TGTGCCAGCAGCCCCCATGGGGGGAAGGAGCAGTACTTC
NA	12	TRBV19	NA	TRBJ2-1	CASSTPLNEQFF	TGTGCCAGTAGTACCCCCCTGAATGAGCAGTTCTTC